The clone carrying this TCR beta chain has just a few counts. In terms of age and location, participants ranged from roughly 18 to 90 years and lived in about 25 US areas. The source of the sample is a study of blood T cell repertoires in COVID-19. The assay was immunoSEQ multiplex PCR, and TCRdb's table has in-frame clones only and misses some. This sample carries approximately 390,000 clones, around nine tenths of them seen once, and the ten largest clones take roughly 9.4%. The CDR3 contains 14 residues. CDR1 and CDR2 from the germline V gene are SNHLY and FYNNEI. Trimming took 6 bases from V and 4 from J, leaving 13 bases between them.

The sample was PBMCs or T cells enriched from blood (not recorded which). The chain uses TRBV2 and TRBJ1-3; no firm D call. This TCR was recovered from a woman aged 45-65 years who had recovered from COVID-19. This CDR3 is CASSADTLGNTIYF. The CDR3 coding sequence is TGTGCCAGCAGCGCTGATACCCTAGGAAACACCATATATTTT.